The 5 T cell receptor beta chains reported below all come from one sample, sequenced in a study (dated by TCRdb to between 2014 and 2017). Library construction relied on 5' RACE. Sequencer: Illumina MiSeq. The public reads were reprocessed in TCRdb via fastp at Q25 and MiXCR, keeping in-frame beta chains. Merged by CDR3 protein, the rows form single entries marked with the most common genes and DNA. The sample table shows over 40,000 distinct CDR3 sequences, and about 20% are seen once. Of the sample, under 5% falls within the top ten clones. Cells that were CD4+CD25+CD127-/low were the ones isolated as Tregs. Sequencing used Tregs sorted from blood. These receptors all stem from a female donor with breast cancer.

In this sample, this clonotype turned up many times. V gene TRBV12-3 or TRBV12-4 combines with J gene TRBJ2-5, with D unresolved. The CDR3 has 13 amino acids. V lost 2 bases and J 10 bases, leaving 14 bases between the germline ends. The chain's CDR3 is CASSLKDAGNQYF. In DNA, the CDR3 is TGTGCCAGCAGTTTAAAGGACGCTGGGAACCAGTACTTC.

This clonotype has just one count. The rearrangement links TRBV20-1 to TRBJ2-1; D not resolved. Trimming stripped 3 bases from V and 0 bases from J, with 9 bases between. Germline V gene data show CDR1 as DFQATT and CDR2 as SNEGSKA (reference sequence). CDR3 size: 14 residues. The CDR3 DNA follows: TGCAGTGCTAGGGTACCAAGCTCCTACAATGAGCAGTTCTTC. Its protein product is CSARVPSSYNEQFF.

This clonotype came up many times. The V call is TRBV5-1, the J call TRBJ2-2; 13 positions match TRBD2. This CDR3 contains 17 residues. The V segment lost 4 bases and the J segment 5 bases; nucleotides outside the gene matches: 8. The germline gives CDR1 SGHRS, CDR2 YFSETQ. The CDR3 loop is CASSQGLAGAITGELFF. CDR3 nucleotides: TGCGCCAGCAGCCAAGGACTAGCGGGAGCTATAACCGGGGAGCTGTTTTTT.

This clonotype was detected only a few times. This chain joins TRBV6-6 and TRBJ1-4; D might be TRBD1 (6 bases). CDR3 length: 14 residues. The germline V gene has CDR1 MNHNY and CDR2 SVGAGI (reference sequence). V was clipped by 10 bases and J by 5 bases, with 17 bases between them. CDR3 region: CATGKGEYNEKLFF. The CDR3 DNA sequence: TGTGCCACTGGCAAGGGGGAATACAATGAAAAACTGTTTTTT.

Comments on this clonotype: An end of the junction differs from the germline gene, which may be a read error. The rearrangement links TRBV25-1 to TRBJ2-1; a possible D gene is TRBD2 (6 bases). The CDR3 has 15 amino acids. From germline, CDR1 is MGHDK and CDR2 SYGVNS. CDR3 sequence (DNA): TGTGCCGGCAGCTCGTTCGGGAGTGTCGACAATGAGCAGTTCTTC. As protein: CAGSSFGSVDNEQFF.